The sequence of this TCR beta chain was determined in a study of shared clonotypes between healthy human individuals. The table came from immunoSEQ multiplex PCR; TCRdb's copy has only in-frame clones and leaves some out. The sample lists 2 million to 2.5 million clones; 85% to 95% were seen once. From germline, CDR1 is SGHVS and CDR2 FQNEAQ. The CDR3 totals 15 residues. V lost 6 bases and J lost 5; bases outside the gene matches: 11. The sequence was obtained from a man younger than 30 in good health. Some clones in this sample may be carry-over from other donors' samples. The sequencing input was naive CD4+ T cells from PBMCs. Subset meaning: CD45RA+ positively selected. V is TRBV7-8 and J is TRBJ2-5, with 8 bases matching TRBD1. The CDR3 reads CASRPDRTGRETQYF. In nucleotides, the CDR3 is TGTGCCAGCAGACCAGACCGGACAGGGCGGGAGACCCAGTACTTC.